The 15 T cell receptor beta chains given below trace back to one sample, sequenced in a study of technical replicates of blood from a handful of donors. Clones were read by immunoSEQ multiplex PCR, and TCRdb kept only the in-frame ones, dropping some. The sample has approximately 97,000 clones; roughly 96% are singletons. Sequencing was carried out using T cells isolated from PBMCs. All receptors derive from a human donor in good health.

The rearrangement links TRBV28 to TRBJ2-1, with 8 bases that match TRBD2. The germline gives CDR1 MDHEN, CDR2 SYDVKM. There are 15 residues in the CDR3. V was clipped by 5 bases and J by 4 bases; unmatched bases: 7. CDR3 protein: CASSRGLEAYNEQFF. The DNA for the CDR3 is TGTGCCAGCAGTCGGGGACTAGAGGCGTACAATGAGCAGTTCTTC.

The genes are TRBV27 and TRBJ2-7; D is possibly TRBD2 (6 bases). This CDR3 has 16 residues. Germline V lookup: CDR1 MNHEY, CDR2 SMNVEV (reference sequence). Trimming cost V 5 bases and J 1 base, with 18 bases left between them. CDR3 in DNA: TGTGCCAGCAGTCCCTCCGGCGGGGCCCTATCCTACGAGCAGTACTTC. As protein: CASSPSGGALSYEQYF.

This clone was seen just once. The chain joins TRBV19 to TRBJ2-1; TRBD2 is a possible D gene (5 bases). The length of the CDR3 is 14 residues. Trimming removed 7 bases at V and 4 bases at J, with 14 bases between. CDR1 LNHDA and CDR2 SQIVND come from the germline V gene (reference sequence). The CDR3 region has the DNA TGTGCCAGTAAATCGGCGGGCATGTACAATGAGCAGTTCTTC. Protein sequence: CASKSAGMYNEQFF.

The chain recombines TRBV7-9 with TRBJ2-1; D unresolved. Trimming shortened V by 8 bases and J by 4 bases, and 6 bases separated the two germline ends. The CDR3 totals 11 residues. Germline values: CDR1 SEHNR, CDR2 FQNEAQ (reference sequence). The CDR3 bases are TGTGCCAGCGGCCCTTACAATGAGCAGTTCTTC. Protein sequence: CASGPYNEQFF.

The V gene is TRBV7-9, the J gene TRBJ1-3; D call uncertain. The CDR3 covers 15 residues. Germline CDR1 is SEHNR and CDR2 is FQNEAQ (reference sequence). Trimming pared 2 bases from V and 0 bases from J, leaving 8 bases between. CDR3 nucleotides: TGTGCCAGCAGCTTATATTCTTACTCTGGAAACACCATATATTTT. Translating gives CASSLYSYSGNTIYF. The full variable domain, its missing parts supplied by reference TRBV7-9 and TRBJ1-3, is DTGVSQNPRHKITKRGQNVTFRCDPISEHNRLYWYRQTLGQGPEFLTYFQNEAQLEKSRLLSDRFSAERPKGSFSTLEIQRTEQGDSAMYLCASSLYSYSGNTIYFGEGSWLTVV.

The chain links TRBV30 to TRBJ2-5, with 7 bases lining up with TRBD1. The CDR3 has 15 residues. Germline CDR1 GTSNPN, CDR2 SVGIG (reference sequence). V lost 0 bases and J lost 3; bases outside the gene matches: 7. The chain's CDR3 is CAWSVGQGVKETQYF. DNA of the CDR3: TGTGCCTGGAGTGTAGGCCAGGGGGTTAAAGAGACCCAGTACTTC.

V is TRBV4-1 and J is TRBJ2-7, with 8 bases fitting TRBD1. V shed 4 bases, J shed 4 bases, and the junction held 6 bases outside the gene matches. Per germline, CDR1 MGHRA and CDR2 YSYEKL. The CDR3 totals 14 residues. The CDR3 loop is CASSLWDRFYEQYF. CDR3 DNA sequence: TGCGCCAGCAGCCTCTGGGACAGGTTTTACGAGCAGTACTTC.

The chain joins TRBV5-8 to TRBJ2-4, with TRBD1 as a possible D gene (6 bases). Germline CDR1 is SGHTS and CDR2 is YDEGEE. CDR3 length equals 18 residues. The ends were cut back, 4 bases at V and 1 base at J, with 21 bases in the middle. CDR3 sequence (DNA): TGTGCCAGCAGCGGGACATATGGGACGGAGGCCGCCAAAAACATTCAGTACTTC. This translates into CASSGTYGTEAAKNIQYF.

The V call is TRBV30, the J call TRBJ2-7; 7 bases are shared with TRBD1. This CDR3 spans 14 amino acids. Looked up from germline, CDR1 is GTSNPN and CDR2 is SVGIG (reference sequence). V lost 5 bases, J lost 0 bases, and 7 bases stayed unmatched. CDR3 residues: CAWVPGQLSYEQYF. CDR3 coding DNA: TGTGCCTGGGTCCCGGGACAGCTCTCCTACGAGCAGTACTTC.

The chain combines TRBV2 with TRBJ1-5; D unresolved. Trimming removed 3 bases from V and 7 bases from J, with 13 bases in between. The germline gives CDR1 SNHLY, CDR2 FYNNEI. The CDR3 is 14 residues long. The DNA of the CDR3 is TGTGCCAGCAGTGAGGGAGTGGGGTCCCAGCCCCAGCATTTT. It yields the protein CASSEGVGSQPQHF.

This chain connects TRBV7-9 to TRBJ2-1; the match to TRBD2 covers 7 bases. The CDR3 contains 16 residues. The germline gives CDR1 SEHNR, CDR2 FQNEAQ (reference sequence). The ends lost 5 bases at V and 4 bases at J; junction bases unmatched: 11. DNA of the CDR3: TGTGCCAGCAGCCCCCGGGGGAGGGGATATTACAATGAGCAGTTCTTC. This gives the protein CASSPRGRGYYNEQFF.

This clone was observed a single time. The chain is built from TRBV4-1 and TRBJ2-7; TRBD2 matches at 13 bases. V lost 1 base to trimming and J lost 5 bases; unmatched junction nucleotides: 8. From germline, CDR1 is MGHRA and CDR2 YSYEKL. This CDR3 contains 17 residues. The CDR3 spells CASSQVPGLAGTNEQYF. The CDR3 DNA is TGCGCCAGCAGCCAAGTGCCGGGACTAGCGGGAACGAACGAGCAGTACTTC.

V is TRBV9 and J is TRBJ2-7; 10 bases line up with TRBD2. The CDR3 loop spans 17 amino acids. The germline V gene has CDR1 SGDLS and CDR2 YYNGEE. The J segment lost 4 bases and the V segment lost 0 bases, leaving 10 bases of the junction unmatched. The chain's CDR3 is CASSVGGPAGGSYEQYF. CDR3 in DNA: TGTGCCAGCAGCGTAGGTGGCCCAGCGGGAGGGTCTTACGAGCAGTACTTC. Filled out from reference TRBV9 and TRBJ2-7, the complete variable domain reads DSGVTQTPKHLITATGQRVTLRCSPRSGDLSVYWYQQSLDQGLQFLIQYYNGEERAKGNILERFSAQQFPDLHSELNLSSLELGDSALYFCASSVGGPAGGSYEQYFGPGTRLTVT.

The CDR3 DNA reads as TGTGCCAGCAGCCCCCTGGGGCTAGCGGCCACTAGTTTACTCGAGCAGTACTTC. Translating gives CASSPLGLAATSLLEQYF. The chain combines TRBV4-2 with TRBJ2-7; 7 nucleotides align to TRBD2. CDR1 is LGHNA and CDR2 is YNFKEQ in the germline V gene. V trimming: 4 bases; J trimming: 6 bases; junction bases outside the gene matches: 21. The CDR3 is made up of 18 amino acids.

The rearrangement uses TRBV7-2 and TRBJ2-3; 9 positions agree with TRBD2. The germline V gene encodes CDR1 SGHTA and CDR2 FQGNSA. The CDR3 totals 15 residues. Losses at the gene ends were 1 base for V and 3 bases for J; bases not matched to a gene: 2. This CDR3 reads CASSLVGLATDTQYF. CDR3 in DNA: TGTGCCAGCAGCTTAGTCGGACTAGCGACAGATACGCAGTATTTT.